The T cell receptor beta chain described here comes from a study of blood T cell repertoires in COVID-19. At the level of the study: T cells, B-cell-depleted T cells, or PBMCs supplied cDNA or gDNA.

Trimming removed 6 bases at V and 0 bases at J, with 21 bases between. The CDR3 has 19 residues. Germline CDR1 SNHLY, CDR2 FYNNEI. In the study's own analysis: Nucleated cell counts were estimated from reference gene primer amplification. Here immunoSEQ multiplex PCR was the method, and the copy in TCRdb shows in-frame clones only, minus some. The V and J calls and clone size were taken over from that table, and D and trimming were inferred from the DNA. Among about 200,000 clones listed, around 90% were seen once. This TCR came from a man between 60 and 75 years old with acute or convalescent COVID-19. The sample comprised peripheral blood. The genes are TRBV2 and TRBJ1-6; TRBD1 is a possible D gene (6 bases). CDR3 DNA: TGTGCCAGCAGGGATGACAGGACCTCTCCAAACTCCTATAATTCACCCCTCCACTTT. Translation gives CASRDDRTSPNSYNSPLHF.